A single sample gave rise to the 26 T cell receptor beta chains below, sequenced in a study of shared clonotypes between healthy human individuals. The assay was immunoSEQ multiplex PCR, and TCRdb's table has in-frame clones only and misses some. The data contain 2 million to 2.5 million clones, over 90% of them singletons. Sequencing used naive CD4+ T cells from PBMCs. Documented subset: CD45RA+ positively selected. The receptors stem from a man between 18 and 35 years old in good health. Some clones in this sample may be carry-over from other donors' samples.

The CDR3 DNA follows: TGTGCCAGCAGCCCCTCGAGAGACAATGAGCAGTTCTTC. The encoded protein is CASSPSRDNEQFF. V and J are TRBV7-3 and TRBJ2-1; D not resolved. Germline loops: CDR1 SGHTA, CDR2 FQGTGA. Trimming shortened V by 5 bases and J by 5 bases, and 10 bases separated the two germline ends. This CDR3 has 13 amino acids.

The chain couples TRBV9 to TRBJ2-2, with 10 nucleotides matching TRBD2. V lost 3 bases, J lost 7 bases, and 9 bases stayed unmatched. The CDR3 contains 16 residues. From germline, CDR1 is SGDLS and CDR2 YYNGEE. Here the CDR3 DNA reads TGTGCCAGCAGCGCGACTAGCGGGTTTGGTTACGGGGAGCTGTTTTTT. This encodes CASSATSGFGYGELFF.

This chain links TRBV19 with TRBJ1-2; D is perhaps TRBD1 (5 bases). The CDR3 contains 14 residues. V gave up 3 bases and J gave up 2 bases, with 10 bases separating them. The V gene's germline CDR1 is LNHDA and CDR2 SQIVND (reference sequence). The CDR3 coding sequence is TGTGCCAGTAGTATCGGGGGGAAGAACTATGGCTACACCTTC. Translated, it gives CASSIGGKNYGYTF.

Only one count was recorded for this clone. This chain links TRBV6-1 with TRBJ1-2; D unclear. This CDR3 comprises 16 residues. CDR1 and CDR2 from the germline V gene are MNHNS and SASEGT. The V end was cut by 5 bases, the J end by 0 bases, with 16 bases between. The CDR3 reads CASSKGRATANYGYTF. In nucleotides, the CDR3 is TGTGCCAGCAGTAAAGGACGGGCGACTGCTAACTATGGCTACACCTTC.

The table lists this clone with a few counts. CDR3 loop: CASSVVGAAEAFF. The CDR3 nucleotides read TGTGCCAGCAGCGTAGTGGGCGCGGCTGAAGCTTTCTTT. The chain links TRBV9 to TRBJ1-1; D not resolved. The CDR3 consists of 13 residues. The V end lost 0 bases, the J end lost 6 bases, and 9 bases lay between the germline ends. Germline CDR1 and CDR2: SGDLS and YYNGEE.

This clone has a single count. The J gene is TRBJ2-7, the V gene TRBV27; 9 nucleotides agree with TRBD1. Germline CDR1 reads MNHEY; CDR2 reads SMNVEV (reference sequence). Trimming cost V 6 bases and J 6 bases; bases outside gene matches: 3. This CDR3 contains 12 residues. CDR3 loop: CASSTTGGEQYF. CDR3 bases: TGTGCCAGCAGCACGACAGGGGGCGAGCAGTACTTC.

As for this clone: Within the sample, other DNA sequences also encode this same CDR3. J is TRBJ2-5 and V is TRBV5-1; D tentatively fits TRBD1 or TRBD2 (5 bases each). The CDR3 runs 13 residues. The V gene's germline CDR1 is SGHRS and CDR2 YFSETQ. V lost 4 bases, J lost 1 base, and 8 bases lay in between. The CDR3 DNA reads as TGCGCCAGCAGCCCGGGACCCCAAGAGACCCAGTACTTC. It translates to CASSPGPQETQYF.

The J gene is TRBJ2-7, the V gene TRBV6-1, with a weak D call TRBD2 (7 bases). The CDR3 totals 14 residues. With 6 bases removed from V and 6 bases from J, the gap between germline ends came to 18 bases. Germline CDR1 reads MNHNS; CDR2 reads SASEGT. The CDR3 region is CASREGGVRGEQYF. The CDR3 bases are TGTGCCAGCAGAGAGGGGGGGGTACGCGGCGAGCAGTACTTC.

Concerning this clone: Other DNA sequences in this sample translate to the same CDR3. The chain has TRBV6-5 and TRBJ1-2; TRBD1 agrees at 8 bases. CDR1 and CDR2 (germline): MNHEY, SVGAGI. Trimming removed 4 bases from V and 7 bases from J; junction bases left unmatched: 5. CDR3 length: 13 residues. The CDR3 region is CASSSDRGGGYTF. The CDR3 DNA sequence: TGTGCCAGCAGTTCCGACAGGGGCGGTGGCTACACCTTC.

The CDR3 coding sequence is TGTGCCAGCAGCTTGGAGGGGCAGGGTAGGACTGAAGCTTTCTTT. The encoded protein is CASSLEGQGRTEAFF. The chain uses TRBV5-5 and TRBJ1-1, with D tentatively TRBD1 (5 bases). From germline, CDR1 is SGHKS and CDR2 YYEKEE (reference sequence). V shed 0 bases and J shed 5 bases, with 14 bases lying between them. The CDR3 length is 15 residues.

This clone was found once. The chain is built from TRBV28 and TRBJ2-7; TRBD1 matches 12 bases. Germline-derived CDR1 and CDR2 are MDHEN and SYDVKM. This CDR3 contains 15 residues. V shed 0 bases and J 5 bases; nucleotides not matched to a gene: 2. The CDR3, as DNA: TGTGCCAGCAGTTTATGGGGACAGGGGGCACACGAGCAGTACTTC. Its protein product is CASSLWGQGAHEQYF.

The chain joins TRBV28 to TRBJ2-1, with 15 bases aligning to TRBD2. Trimming removed 6 bases from V and 7 bases from J; junction bases left unmatched: 7. The CDR3 extends over 16 amino acids. Per the germline V gene, CDR1 is MDHEN and CDR2 is SYDVKM. The CDR3 is CASSPPGLAGGNEQFF. CDR3 bases: TGTGCCAGCAGCCCCCCCGGACTAGCGGGAGGGAATGAGCAGTTCTTC. The full variable domain, in which reference TRBV28 and TRBJ2-1 provide the parts outside the CDR3, is DVKVTQSSRYLVKRTGEKVFLECVQDMDHENMFWYRQDPGLGLRLIYFSYDVKMKEKGDIPEGYSVSREKKERFSLILESASTNQTSMYLCASSPPGLAGGNEQFFGPGTRLTVL.

Remarks on this clone: An end of the junction differs from the germline gene, which may be a read error. The chain employs TRBV6-6 and TRBJ2-6, with D perhaps being TRBD1 or TRBD2 (5 bases each). The CDR3 is made up of 12 amino acids. Germline CDR1 reads MNHNY; CDR2 reads SVGAGI (reference sequence). CDR3 sequence (DNA): TGTGCCAGCGCAATTGGGGGCAACGTCCTGACTTTC. It specifies CASAIGGNVLTF.

This chain joins TRBV5-1 and TRBJ2-3; unclear D gene. Trimming cost V 0 bases and J 6 bases, with 14 bases left between them. Germline CDR1 is SGHRS and CDR2 is YFSETQ. There are 15 residues in the CDR3. The CDR3 nucleotides read TGCGCCAGCAGCTTGGTCGGTCCCCGAGCGGATACGCAGTATTTT. It is translated as CASSLVGPRADTQYF.

The CDR3 coding sequence is TGTGCCAGCAGTCCCCGAATTGGGTCAGTAGGTACTAGCACAGATACGCAGTATTTT. Translating it yields CASSPRIGSVGTSTDTQYF. The chain carries TRBV28 and TRBJ2-3; D is unresolved. This CDR3 has 19 amino acids. The ends were cut back, 5 bases at V and 0 bases at J, with 24 bases in the middle. CDR1 MDHEN and CDR2 SYDVKM come from the germline V gene.

This clone was counted between two and nine times. V usage is TRBV10-2 and J usage is TRBJ1-1; D gene ambiguous. Trimming cost V 4 bases and J 1 base, with 7 bases left between them. Germline CDR1 WSHSY, CDR2 SAAADI. This CDR3 is 13 amino acids long. The CDR3 DNA sequence: TGCGCCAGCAGTGTTGGTACGAACACTGAAGCTTTCTTT. This translates into CASSVGTNTEAFF.

The chain has TRBV18 and TRBJ1-1; perhaps TRBD1 as D (6 bases). Germline values: CDR1 KGHSH, CDR2 LQKENI. Trimming left V 0 bases short and J 0 bases short, with 8 bases between. The CDR3 is 15 residues long. The CDR3 is CASSPPWGLNTEAFF. The CDR3 DNA follows: TGTGCCAGCTCACCACCGTGGGGGCTGAACACTGAAGCTTTCTTT.

The chain is built from TRBV5-8 and TRBJ2-5, with D maybe TRBD1 (5 bases). CDR1 and CDR2 from the germline V gene are SGHTS and YDEGEE. This CDR3 has 14 amino acids. V lost 2 bases, J lost 5 bases, and 13 bases lay in between. The CDR3 protein is CASSLWGLGETQYF. The CDR3 DNA follows: TGTGCCAGCAGCTTATGGGGCCTCGGTGAGACCCAGTACTTC.

The chain joins TRBV9 to TRBJ1-2; D is possibly TRBD1 (5 bases). The V end was cut by 4 bases, the J end by 5 bases, with 21 bases between. CDR1 SGDLS and CDR2 YYNGEE come from the germline V gene. CDR3 length equals 16 residues. The DNA of the CDR3 is TGTGCCAGCAGCTCCCAACGGGGTGGGGGACGGTATGGCTACACCTTC. Its translation: CASSSQRGGGRYGYTF. Full variable domain (outside the CDR3, taken from reference TRBV9 and TRBJ1-2): DSGVTQTPKHLITATGQRVTLRCSPRSGDLSVYWYQQSLDQGLQFLIQYYNGEERAKGNILERFSAQQFPDLHSELNLSSLELGDSALYFCASSSQRGGGRYGYTFGSGTRLTVV.

A few counts support this clone. The chain combines TRBV28 with TRBJ1-1, with 7 nucleotides matching TRBD1. V lost 5 bases and J lost 2; bases outside the gene matches: 8. The CDR3 is 15 residues long. CDR1 and CDR2 from the germline V gene are MDHEN and SYDVKM. CDR3 sequence: CASSVPGTVNTEAFF. The DNA for the CDR3 is TGTGCCAGCAGTGTCCCCGGGACAGTTAACACTGAAGCTTTCTTT.

The genes are TRBV5-1 and TRBJ1-2; the match to TRBD1 covers 8 bases. With V trimmed by 4 bases and J by 6 bases, 14 bases remained unmatched. This CDR3 spans 16 amino acids. The germline CDR1 and CDR2 sequences are SGHRS and YFSETQ. CDR3 sequence: CASSTGGTSPAHGYTF. CDR3 DNA sequence: TGCGCCAGCAGCACAGGGGGTACTTCACCTGCTCATGGCTACACCTTC.

This clone was found once. This chain connects TRBV11-2 to TRBJ1-2, with 8 bases identical to TRBD1. The CDR3 spans 15 residues. Per germline, CDR1 SGHAT and CDR2 FQNNGV. Trimming at V came to 5 bases and at J to 4 bases, leaving 9 bases not matched to a gene. CDR3 sequence reads: CASSPLGTGAYGYTF. DNA of the CDR3: TGTGCCAGCAGCCCCCTAGGGACAGGAGCCTATGGCTACACCTTC.

V is TRBV4-3 and J is TRBJ2-4; possibly TRBD2 for D (6 bases). V was shortened by 3 bases and J by 0 bases, with 15 bases between the two germline ends. CDR1 is LGHNA and CDR2 is YSLEER in the germline V gene. CDR3 length: 17 amino acids. The CDR3 sequence: CASSHTRAREAKNIQYF. The CDR3 DNA sequence: TGCGCCAGCAGCCATACACGAGCGCGGGAAGCCAAAAACATTCAGTACTTC.

V and J are TRBV27 and TRBJ2-6, with D uncertain. Germline lookup yields CDR1 MNHEY and CDR2 SMNVEV (reference sequence). Trimming left V 6 bases short and J 2 bases short, with 11 bases between. CDR3 length: 15 residues. The CDR3 spells CASSPRVTGANVLTF. The CDR3 nucleotides are TGTGCCAGCAGCCCAAGGGTAACTGGGGCCAACGTCCTGACTTTC.

The chain joins TRBV7-6 to TRBJ1-4; 8 bases fit TRBD1. This CDR3 comprises 14 residues. Losses at the gene ends were 4 bases for V and 11 bases for J; bases not matched to a gene: 9. From germline, CDR1 is SGHVS and CDR2 FNYEAQ. CDR3 sequence reads: CASSWQGAGSKLFF. The CDR3 DNA is TGTGCCAGCAGCTGGCAGGGGGCGGGTAGTAAACTGTTTTTT.

CDR3 bases: TGCGCCCGGTCCCCTTCCCTTCGAAGCTTAAGGAGCGGCTACGAGCAGTACTTC. Amino acid sequence: CARSPSLRSLRSGYEQYF. This rearrangement joins TRBV10-1 to TRBJ2-7; perhaps TRBD2 as D (5 bases). The CDR3 is 18 amino acids. The V gene lost 11 bases and the J gene lost 3 bases, with 32 bases spanning the gap. Germline loops: CDR1 WNHNN, CDR2 SYGVQD (reference sequence).